Each of the 16 T cell receptor beta chains below was sequenced from the same sample in a study of T cell changes during pregnancy in multiple sclerosis (dated by TCRdb to between 2018 and 2020). Libraries were made using the immunoSEQ multiplex PCR assay. TCRdb stores this immuneACCESS table with in-frame sequences only. Part of the clones is absent; in the studies checked, under half of the shortfall reflects unresolved V genes, and no reason is known for the rest. Within this sample are approximately 20,000 clones, with about 83% of them counted one time only. 7.6% of the sample is in the top ten clones. Sample: CD8+ T cells from peripheral blood mononuclear cells, taken before pregnancy. Source of these receptors: a female donor with multiple sclerosis, enrolled in a pregnancy study.

The chain links TRBV2 to TRBJ1-1, with D possibly being TRBD1 (6 bases). The length of the CDR3 is 14 residues. Trimming removed 5 bases from V and 1 base from J, with 11 bases in between. The V gene's germline CDR1 is SNHLY and CDR2 FYNNEI. CDR3 loop: CASSQQGWNTEAFF. In DNA form, the CDR3 reads TGTGCCAGCAGTCAGCAGGGGTGGAACACTGAAGCTTTCTTT.

The chain employs TRBV13 and TRBJ2-3, with 15 bases identical to TRBD2. V lost 4 bases and J lost 1; bases outside the gene matches: 6. CDR3 length: 18 residues. Looked up from germline, CDR1 is PRHDT and CDR2 is FYEKMQ (reference sequence). CDR3 DNA sequence: TGTGCCAGCAGCTCTACGGGACTAGCGGGAGGCGGCACAGATACGCAGTATTTT. This translates into CASSSTGLAGGGTDTQYF. The full variable domain, with the rest looked up from reference TRBV13 and TRBJ2-3, is AAGVIQSPRHLIKEKRETATLKCYPIPRHDTVYWYQQGPGQDPQFLISFYEKMQSDKGSIPDRFSAQQFSDYHSELNMSSLELGDSALYFCASSSTGLAGGGTDTQYFGPGTRLTVL.

The rearrangement links TRBV5-1 to TRBJ1-1, with D unresolved. The V and J ends lost 3 bases and 4 bases respectively, with 16 bases between them. CDR1 is SGHRS, CDR2 YFSETQ, per germline. The CDR3 consists of 15 residues. This CDR3 is CASSWGSSRGTEAFF. CDR3 sequence (DNA): TGCGCCAGCAGCTGGGGATCTAGTCGGGGCACTGAAGCTTTCTTT.

This chain links TRBV4-2 with TRBJ1-3, with D possibly matching TRBD1 (6 bases). The V gene's germline CDR1 is LGHNA and CDR2 YNFKEQ. V shed 3 bases and J shed 0 bases, with 6 bases lying between them. The CDR3 extends over 14 amino acids. The CDR3 bases are TGTGCCAGCAGCCAGGACAGCTCTGGAAACACCATATATTTT. It encodes CASSQDSSGNTIYF.

This clone was recorded only once. This chain joins TRBV29-1 and TRBJ1-1; a possible D gene is TRBD1 (6 bases). Trimming took off 1 base at V and 2 bases at J, with 20 bases between the two ends. This CDR3 is 17 amino acids long. Germline CDR1 SQVTM, CDR2 ANQGSEA. CDR3: CSVEGGYQGQTNTEAFF. CDR3 DNA sequence: TGCAGCGTTGAAGGTGGCTACCAAGGACAGACCAACACTGAAGCTTTCTTT. The entire variable domain, with the rest obtained from reference TRBV29-1 and TRBJ1-1, is as follows: SAVISQKPSRDICQRGTSLTIQCQVDSQVTMMFWYRQQPGQSLTLIATANQGSEATYESGFVIDKFPISRPNLTFSTLTVSNMSPEDSSIYLCSVEGGYQGQTNTEAFFGQGTRLTVV.

The chain is built from TRBV28 and TRBJ2-7; 7 nucleotides line up with TRBD1. This CDR3 is 14 amino acids long. The germline CDR1 and CDR2 sequences are MDHEN and SYDVKM. V lost 2 bases, J lost 2 bases, and 3 bases stayed unmatched. This CDR3 reads CASSLTGTAYEQYF. The DNA of the CDR3 is TGTGCCAGCAGTTTAACCGGGACAGCCTACGAGCAGTACTTC.

This rearrangement joins TRBV7-2 to TRBJ2-7, with 10 bases matching TRBD2. Per the germline V gene, CDR1 is SGHTA and CDR2 is FQGNSA. The CDR3 is made up of 16 amino acids. V lost 5 bases, J lost 1 base, and 8 bases stayed unmatched. The CDR3 DNA reads as TGTGCCAGCAGCGTCCAACCGGGACTAGCGTCCTACGAGCAGTACTTC. Amino acid sequence: CASSVQPGLASYEQYF.

This chain joins TRBV30 and TRBJ2-1; TRBD2 matches at 11 bases. J was trimmed by 7 bases and V by 5 bases; bases with no gene match: 13. Germline CDR1 and CDR2: GTSNPN and SVGIG (reference sequence). The CDR3 contains 16 residues. DNA for the CDR3: TGTGCCTGGGCACCTCTTCTAGCGGGAGGATTAAATGAGCAGTTCTTC. Translation: CAWAPLLAGGLNEQFF.

The chain links TRBV4-1 to TRBJ2-6, with D hard to call. The length of the CDR3 is 15 residues. The germline V and J ends were trimmed by 0 bases and 2 bases, with 5 bases remaining between them. CDR1 is MGHRA and CDR2 is YSYEKL in the germline V gene. The CDR3 reads CASSQDVTGANVLTF. CDR3 nucleotide sequence: TGCGCCAGCAGCCAAGATGTCACTGGGGCCAACGTCCTGACTTTC.

This chain joins TRBV29-1 and TRBJ2-7; the match to TRBD2 covers 7 bases. V dropped 3 bases and J dropped 2; count of bases not matched to a gene: 7. Per the germline V gene, CDR1 is SQVTM and CDR2 is ANQGSEA. CDR3 length equals 14 residues. The CDR3 DNA reads as TGCAGCGTTGATACGTCTAGCGGTACCTACGAGCAGTACTTC. Amino acid sequence: CSVDTSSGTYEQYF.

J is TRBJ2-7 and V is TRBV19, with 12 nucleotides matching TRBD1. CDR1 is LNHDA and CDR2 is SQIVND in the germline V gene (reference sequence). This CDR3 has 14 residues. V gave up 6 bases and J gave up 7 bases; unmatched junction bases: 7. CDR3 amino acids: CASRPGQGALEQYF. The CDR3 nucleotides read TGTGCCAGTAGACCGGGACAGGGGGCGCTTGAGCAGTACTTC.

This chain uses TRBV7-9 with TRBJ2-7, with 10 bases aligning to TRBD2. The germline V gene has CDR1 SEHNR and CDR2 FQNEAQ (reference sequence). V lost 4 bases to trimming and J lost 2 bases; unmatched junction nucleotides: 5. The CDR3 runs to 15 residues. CDR3 nucleotide sequence: TGTGCCAGCAGCTCATCTAGCGGGAGCCCCTACGAGCAGTACTTC. This encodes CASSSSSGSPYEQYF.

This clone was detected only once. This chain joins TRBV7-3 and TRBJ2-3; 7 bases are a match to TRBD2. Germline CDR1 is SGHTA and CDR2 is FQGTGA. CDR3 length equals 15 residues. V lost 4 bases to trimming and J lost 1 base; unmatched junction nucleotides: 5. The CDR3 DNA reads TGTGCCAGCAGCTCACTTGCGGGGGGCACAGATACGCAGTATTTT. Encoded protein: CASSSLAGGTDTQYF.

This chain connects TRBV28 to TRBJ1-1; D uncertain. CDR1 is MDHEN and CDR2 is SYDVKM in the germline V gene. V lost 5 bases to trimming and J lost 6 bases, with 7 bases between them. This CDR3 is built from 11 residues. DNA for the CDR3: TGTGCCAGCAGTGTTATCTCTGAAGCTTTCTTT. Residues: CASSVISEAFF.

V and J are TRBV5-1 and TRBJ2-5, with TRBD2 matching 8 bases. The CDR3 totals 16 residues. Germline lookup yields CDR1 SGHRS and CDR2 YFSETQ. V lost 4 bases and J lost 0; bases outside the gene matches: 8. CDR3 DNA: TGCGCCAGCAGCCTAGCGGGTGCCCATTACCAAGAGACCCAGTACTTC. This encodes CASSLAGAHYQETQYF.

The chain uses TRBV6-5 and TRBJ1-1; D uncertain. The CDR3 is made up of 14 amino acids. Germline V CDR1 and CDR2: MNHEY, SVGAGI. Trimming took off 0 bases at V and 5 bases at J, with 10 bases between the two ends. The CDR3 DNA sequence: TGTGCCAGCAGTTACTCTCGGGGAGGGACTGAAGCTTTCTTT. Amino acids: CASSYSRGGTEAFF.